This is a list of T cell receptor beta chains from one sample in a study of cytomegalovirus exposure and HLA in healthy donors. Measured with immunoSEQ multiplex PCR; TCRdb has only the in-frame clones, and not every one. In all, the sample yields about 64,000 clones. The sample consisted of PBMCs. The receptors shown here come from a woman aged 18-29 years in good health and CMV-seronegative. The CDR3 runs from the conserved cysteine through the conserved F or W. The D gene is left open where the match is weak.

CDR3 protein | CDR3 DNA | V gene | D gene | J gene
CASSLDRGRGEQYF | TGTGCCAGCAGCCTCGACAGGGGCAGGGGCGAGCAGTACTTC | TRBV6-1 | TRBD1 | TRBJ2-7
CASSSSGAAGTVYGYTF | NA | TRBV11-3 | NA | TRBJ1-2
CSVAPSGTTDTQYF | TGCAGCGTTGCCCCTAGCGGGACCACAGATACGCAGTATTTT | TRBV29-1 | TRBD2 | TRBJ2-3
CASSGEPAFF | TGTGCCAGTAGCGGGGAGCCAGCTTTCTTT | TRBV19 | NA | TRBJ1-1
CASSPRTITVPDTQYF | TGTGCCAGCAGCCCCCGGACAATCACTGTCCCAGATACGCAGTATTTT | TRBV5-4 | NA | TRBJ2-3
CASIRTGGGSYEQYF | TGTGCCAGCATAAGAACGGGCGGAGGGTCCTACGAGCAGTACTTC | TRBV2 | NA | TRBJ2-7
CASSLAGWGEAFF | TGTGCCAGCAGCTTGGCAGGGTGGGGTGAAGCTTTCTTT | TRBV5-6 | NA | TRBJ1-1
CAWSELAGGPNEQFF | TGTGCCTGGAGTGAACTAGCGGGGGGGCCCAATGAGCAGTTCTTC | TRBV30 | TRBD2 | TRBJ2-1
CASSFTSAGGTQYF | TGTGCCAGCAGTTTCACTAGCGCCGGAGGGACCCAGTACTTC | TRBV6-5 | TRBD2 | TRBJ2-5
CASSTRSAETQYF | TGTGCCAGCAGTACAAGGAGCGCAGAGACCCAGTACTTC | TRBV11-3 | NA | TRBJ2-5
CASSLGRGQQYF | TGTGCCAGCAGTTTGGGGAGGGGCCAGCAGTACTTC | TRBV28 | TRBD2 | TRBJ2-7
CASSPPGKSYTF | TGTGCCAGCAGCCCCCCAGGGAAAAGCTACACCTTC | TRBV9 | NA | TRBJ1-2
CASSLTRTGAPGEKLFF | TGCGCCAGCAGCTTGACTCGGACAGGGGCCCCTGGTGAAAAACTGTTTTTT | TRBV5-1 | TRBD1 | TRBJ1-4
CASSSHISGRAKETQYF | TGTGCCAGTAGTTCCCATATCAGCGGGAGGGCTAAAGAGACCCAGTACTTC | TRBV19 | TRBD2 | TRBJ2-5
CASSAGADTQYF | TGTGCCAGCAGCGCCGGAGCAGATACGCAGTATTTT | TRBV11-2 | NA | TRBJ2-3
CAWSLGTGIGQPQHF | TGTGCCTGGAGCCTAGGGACAGGGATCGGTCAGCCCCAGCATTTT | TRBV30 | TRBD1 | TRBJ1-5